This TCR beta chain was captured in a study of memory CD4+ T cells and cytomegalovirus serostatus. In the study overall: Of the healthy Belgian adults, fewer than 10 were CMV seropositive and more than 20 seronegative.

This table comes from immunoSEQ multiplex PCR, and its TCRdb copy is limited to in-frame clones, with some not included. The data contain more than 45,000 clones, around 80% of them singletons. Comments on this clone: Antigen unknown.

The sort gate was single viable CD3+CD4+CD8-CD45RO+ cells for memory CD4+ T cells. Donors' CMV status reflects serum IgG against pp150, pp28, p38, p52. Whole-study results and caveats: Median bootstrapped AUC for CMV status was roughly 0.95 originally, approximately 0.91 US-trained. About two fifths of the roughly 150 known CMV-associated TCRbeta sequences appeared in CD4+ memory.

V was shortened by 6 bases and J by 4 bases, with 21 bases between the two germline ends. Per germline, CDR1 SEHNR and CDR2 FQNEAQ (reference sequence). This CDR3 comprises 16 residues. Sequenced: memory CD4+ T cells from blood. The chain employs TRBV7-9 and TRBJ1-1; no reliable D call. This TCR derives from an adult in good health and CMV-seronegative. CDR3 in amino acids: CASSPREGGSGTEAFF. The CDR3 DNA sequence: TGTGCCAGCAGTCCTCGGGAGGGTGGGTCTGGCACTGAAGCTTTCTTT. The complete variable domain, with remaining parts taken from reference TRBV7-9 and TRBJ1-1, reads DTGVSQNPRHKITKRGQNVTFRCDPISEHNRLYWYRQTLGQGPEFLTYFQNEAQLEKSRLLSDRFSAERPKGSFSTLEIQRTEQGDSAMYLCASSPREGGSGTEAFFGQGTRLTVV.